The 27 T cell receptor beta chains below come from one sample, sequenced in a study of blood T cell repertoires in COVID-19. Data came from immunoSEQ multiplex PCR; TCRdb stores just in-frame clones and leaves some out. This table has approximately 79,000 clones, 80% appearing once. The sample taken for sequencing was peripheral blood. The source is a man between 50 and 59 years old with COVID-19, enrolled during active disease.

The rearrangement joins TRBV7-9 to TRBJ2-3, with TRBD2 matching 13 bases. The ends lost 5 bases at V and 0 bases at J; junction bases unmatched: 5. This CDR3 contains 17 residues. CDR1 and CDR2 (germline): SEHNR, FQNEAQ (reference sequence). In DNA form, the CDR3 reads TGTGCCAGCAGCGTGGTGGGACTAGCGGGGAGCACAGATACGCAGTATTTT. This codes for CASSVVGLAGSTDTQYF.

V is TRBV7-2 and J is TRBJ1-3; 7 bases are shared with TRBD1. Germline V gene lookup returns CDR1 SGHTA and CDR2 FQGNSA. V lost 2 bases to trimming and J lost 3 bases; unmatched junction nucleotides: 4. The CDR3 runs 15 residues. DNA for the CDR3: TGTGCCAGCAGCTTACGACAGGGCGGTGGAAACACCATATATTTT. As protein: CASSLRQGGGNTIYF.

The chain carries TRBV20-1 and TRBJ2-7, with D possibly TRBD2 on 6 matching bases. The CDR3 is made up of 12 amino acids. V was trimmed by 3 bases and J by 9 bases, leaving 15 bases between them. Germline V gene lookup returns CDR1 DFQATT and CDR2 SNEGSKA (reference sequence). As DNA, the CDR3 is TGCAGTGCTAGTTCGGGACTCGAAACGCAGTACTTC. Its translation: CSASSGLETQYF.

V is TRBV2 and J is TRBJ1-1; 7 positions match TRBD1. Germline V CDR1 and CDR2: SNHLY, FYNNEI. This CDR3 is built from 12 residues. Germline trimming cut 6 bases from V and 11 bases from J; bases unmatched to any gene: 9. CDR3 DNA: TGTGCCAGCAGGGAAACAGGGGAGGTGGCTTTCTTT. Its protein product is CASRETGEVAFF.

The chain is built from TRBV9 and TRBJ2-7, with 9 bases that match TRBD2. CDR1 SGDLS and CDR2 YYNGEE come from the germline V gene. V was pared by 1 base and J by 6 bases, with 5 bases of the junction left unmatched. The CDR3 loop spans 14 amino acids. Here the CDR3 reads CASSVTNSGSEQYF. CDR3 DNA: TGTGCCAGCAGCGTAACAAATAGCGGGAGCGAGCAGTACTTC. Full variable domain (rest looked up from reference TRBV9 and TRBJ2-7): DSGVTQTPKHLITATGQRVTLRCSPRSGDLSVYWYQQSLDQGLQFLIQYYNGEERAKGNILERFSAQQFPDLHSELNLSSLELGDSALYFCASSVTNSGSEQYFGPGTRLTVT.

The chain recombines TRBV30 with TRBJ2-2; D remains unclear. Trimming took off 2 bases at V and 7 bases at J, with 14 bases between the two ends. This CDR3 is built from 14 residues. The germline V gene encodes CDR1 GTSNPN and CDR2 SVGIG (reference sequence). The CDR3 loop reads CAWSPRVLDGELFF. The CDR3 bases are TGTGCCTGGAGTCCCCGGGTACTCGACGGGGAGCTGTTTTTT.

CDR3 residues: CASSSTTNYGYTF. In nucleotides, the CDR3 is TGTGCCAGCAGTTCAACAACTAACTATGGCTACACCTTC. This chain links TRBV28 with TRBJ1-2; D is uncertain. V was pared by 4 bases and J by 0 bases, with 6 bases between. The CDR3 is 13 amino acids. Germline V CDR1 and CDR2: MDHEN, SYDVKM.

The gene calls are TRBV5-1 and TRBJ1-1; 8 bases agree with TRBD1. With 0 bases clipped from V and 4 bases from J, the junction kept 11 bases outside the gene matches. CDR1 is SGHRS, CDR2 YFSETQ, per germline. The CDR3 sequence is 17 residues long. The CDR3 sequence is CASSLELNGQGATEAFF. In nucleotides, the CDR3 is TGCGCCAGCAGCTTGGAGTTGAATGGACAGGGAGCCACTGAAGCTTTCTTT.

The chain employs TRBV19 and TRBJ1-5; D may be TRBD1 (6 bases). Germline values: CDR1 LNHDA, CDR2 SQIVND (reference sequence). The CDR3 covers 16 residues. V lost 4 bases and J 5 bases, leaving 18 bases between the germline ends. CDR3 DNA sequence: TGTGCCAGTAGTAGGACACAGGGAAAGATTGATCAGCCCCAGCATTTT. Protein: CASSRTQGKIDQPQHF.

The V and J genes are TRBV11-2 and TRBJ2-5; 7 positions agree with TRBD1. Trimming at V came to 5 bases and at J to 2 bases, leaving 2 bases not matched to a gene. The V gene's germline CDR1 is SGHAT and CDR2 FQNNGV. This CDR3 contains 13 residues. In DNA form, the CDR3 reads TGTGCCAGCAGCCAGGGGGTTCAAGAGACCCAGTACTTC. Translation gives CASSQGVQETQYF.

The chain is built from TRBV7-3 and TRBJ2-5; D is ambiguous. The germline V gene has CDR1 SGHTA and CDR2 FQGTGA. V lost 1 base and J 1 base, leaving 4 bases between the germline ends. This CDR3 region has 13 residues. The CDR3 region has the DNA TGTGCCAGCAGCTTAAAGCCCCAAGAGACCCAGTACTTC. It yields the protein CASSLKPQETQYF.

The V and J genes are TRBV3-1 (or the pseudogene TRBV3-2) and TRBJ1-6; 7 nucleotides match TRBD1. V shed 3 bases and J 7 bases; nucleotides not matched to a gene: 3. This CDR3 comprises 14 residues. The germline CDR1 and CDR2 sequences are LGHDT and YNNKEL (reference sequence). CDR3 in DNA: TGTGCCAGCAGCCACTGGGACAGAAATTCACCCCTCCACTTT. Residues: CASSHWDRNSPLHF.

The chain joins TRBV5-1 to TRBJ1-4, with D possibly being TRBD1 (5 bases). The V gene lost 4 bases and the J gene lost 6 bases, with 13 bases spanning the gap. There are 14 residues in the CDR3. The germline V gene encodes CDR1 SGHRS and CDR2 YFSETQ. CDR3 sequence (DNA): TGCGCCAGCAGCCATTCAGGGTACGATGAAAAACTGTTTTTT. This sequence encodes CASSHSGYDEKLFF.

In the case of this clone: Other DNA sequences in the sample encode the same CDR3. This rearrangement joins TRBV9 to TRBJ1-3; D is unclear. V lost 2 bases, J lost 0 bases, and 6 bases lay in between. Per the germline V gene, CDR1 is SGDLS and CDR2 is YYNGEE. CDR3 size: 14 residues. CDR3 sequence (DNA): TGTGCCAGCAGCGTCGGTAGCTCTGGAAACACCATATATTTT. This translates into CASSVGSSGNTIYF.

This rearrangement joins TRBV5-5 to TRBJ2-1; possibly TRBD2 for D (6 bases). Germline V gene lookup returns CDR1 SGHKS and CDR2 YYEKEE (reference sequence). Trimming removed 2 bases at V and 2 bases at J, with 11 bases between. The CDR3 covers 15 residues. For the CDR3, the DNA is TGTGCCAGCAGCTTTAGGGCGGGACCCTACAATGAGCAGTTCTTC. This gives the protein CASSFRAGPYNEQFF.

A few counts support this clone. The chain combines TRBV21-1 with TRBJ1-2; the D call TRBD1 from the table was never checked on the DNA. TRBV21-1 is a pseudogene segment. CDR3 length equals 17 residues. CDR3 in amino acids: CASSKKNRGGRYYGYTF. Written as DNA, the CDR3 is TGTGCCAGCAGCAAGAAGAACAGGGGAGGTCGATACTATGGCTACACCTTC.

V and J are TRBV11-2 and TRBJ2-6; D call uncertain. Looked up from germline, CDR1 is SGHAT and CDR2 is FQNNGV. There are 15 residues in the CDR3. V dropped 1 base and J dropped 0 bases, with 4 bases sitting between them. In DNA, the CDR3 is TGTGCCAGCAGCTTAGCCTACTCTGGGGCCAACGTCCTGACTTTC. This gives the protein CASSLAYSGANVLTF.

This clone has only a few counts. The chain couples TRBV11-2 to TRBJ1-1, with TRBD1 as a possible D gene (6 bases). Germline V gene sequence: CDR1 SGHAT, CDR2 FQNNGV. CDR3 length: 15 residues. V lost 5 bases, J lost 1 base, and 14 bases lay in between. The CDR3 spells CASSPNRAKNTEAFF. Here the CDR3 DNA reads TGTGCCAGCAGCCCTAACAGGGCTAAGAACACTGAAGCTTTCTTT.

CDR3 sequence reads: CASSFDRESSQYF. In DNA, the CDR3 is TGCGCCAGCAGCTTTGACAGGGAGTCGTCGCAGTACTTC. The chain uses TRBV5-1 and TRBJ2-7, with 7 bases that match TRBD1. The CDR3 totals 13 residues. Looked up from germline, CDR1 is SGHRS and CDR2 is YFSETQ. With 2 bases clipped from V and 9 bases from J, the junction kept 8 bases outside the gene matches.

Details on this clone: Other DNA sequences in the sample encode the same CDR3. This chain joins TRBV7-9 and TRBJ2-3; 7 bases are a match to TRBD2. CDR3 size: 15 residues. CDR1 is SEHNR, CDR2 FQNEAQ, per germline (reference sequence). The V segment lost 3 bases and the J segment 0 bases; nucleotides outside the gene matches: 3. The CDR3 reads CASSLDGGSTDTQYF. In nucleotides, the CDR3 is TGTGCCAGCAGCTTGGACGGGGGGAGCACAGATACGCAGTATTTT.

The rearrangement links TRBV7-2 to TRBJ2-6; TRBD2 aligns across 8 bases. Trimming removed 5 bases from V and 0 bases from J; junction bases left unmatched: 6. Germline V gene lookup returns CDR1 SGHTA and CDR2 FQGNSA. CDR3 length: 17 residues. CDR3 nucleotide sequence: TGTGCCAGCAGCCGGGGGGGGCAAGGCTCTGGGGCCAACGTCCTGACTTTC. Protein sequence: CASSRGGQGSGANVLTF.

V and J are TRBV7-9 and TRBJ2-1; a possible D gene is TRBD1 (5 bases). The germline CDR1 and CDR2 sequences are SEHNR and FQNEAQ (reference sequence). V gave up 0 bases and J gave up 8 bases, with 17 bases separating them. The CDR3 loop spans 16 amino acids. CDR3 sequence: CASSLALQAPVDEQFF. CDR3 bases: TGTGCCAGCAGCTTAGCGCTACAGGCGCCAGTCGATGAGCAGTTCTTC. The whole variable domain, filled in from reference TRBV7-9 and TRBJ2-1, reads DTGVSQNPRHKITKRGQNVTFRCDPISEHNRLYWYRQTLGQGPEFLTYFQNEAQLEKSRLLSDRFSAERPKGSFSTLEIQRTEQGDSAMYLCASSLALQAPVDEQFFGPGTRLTVL.

In regard to this clone: Other DNA sequences from this sample encode an identical CDR3 as well. The chain is built from TRBV6-5 and TRBJ1-1, with a weak D call TRBD1 (6 bases). V shed 2 bases and J shed 5 bases, with 9 bases lying between them. The CDR3 has 13 amino acids. Per the germline V gene, CDR1 is MNHEY and CDR2 is SVGAGI. CDR3 in DNA: TGTGCCAGCAGTTACACAAGGGGGACTGAAGCTTTCTTT. This codes for CASSYTRGTEAFF.

The table lists this clone with a few counts. V gene TRBV19 combines with J gene TRBJ1-5; D is undetermined. The CDR3 length is 14 residues. Trimming took off 3 bases at V and 5 bases at J, with 11 bases between the two ends. Germline V lookup: CDR1 LNHDA, CDR2 SQIVND (reference sequence). The CDR3 DNA reads as TGTGCCAGTAGTATCGTCCCACGGGATCAGCCCCAGCATTTT. This sequence encodes CASSIVPRDQPQHF. Looking up the rest from reference TRBV19 and TRBJ1-5 gives the full variable domain: DGGITQSPKYLFRKEGQNVTLSCEQNLNHDAMYWYRQDPGQGLRLIYYSQIVNDFQKGDIAEGYSVSREKKESFPLTVTSAQKNPTAFYLCASSIVPRDQPQHFGDGTRLSIL.

This sequence joins TRBV18 and TRBJ1-1; D is undetermined. Trimming shortened V by 0 bases and J by 5 bases, and 7 bases separated the two germline ends. The V gene's germline CDR1 is KGHSH and CDR2 LQKENI. This CDR3 is 13 amino acids long. CDR3 loop: CASSPPAGTEAFF. In DNA, the CDR3 is TGTGCCAGCTCACCACCGGCGGGGACTGAAGCTTTCTTT.

This chain joins TRBV6-2 or TRBV6-3 and TRBJ1-6, with 7 bases that match TRBD1. CDR3 length: 16 residues. Germline trimming cut 2 bases from V and 9 bases from J; bases unmatched to any gene: 10. Germline V gene lookup returns CDR1 MNHEY and CDR2 SVGEGT. CDR3 sequence reads: CASSYTPTGKTSPLHF. DNA of the CDR3: TGTGCCAGCAGTTACACCCCGACAGGGAAGACTTCACCCCTCCACTTT.

The chain is built from TRBV6-4 and TRBJ2-3; 7 nucleotides match TRBD2. With 2 bases clipped from V and 1 base from J, the junction kept 0 bases outside the gene matches. CDR3 length: 14 residues. CDR1 MRHNA and CDR2 SNTAGT come from the germline V gene. CDR3 amino acids: CASSDAGGTDTQYF. The CDR3 DNA reads as TGTGCCAGCAGTGACGCGGGAGGCACAGATACGCAGTATTTT.